This TCR beta chain was recovered during a study of cytomegalovirus exposure and HLA in healthy donors (dated 2017 in TCRdb). Regarding the research as a whole: An earlier analysis of approximately 550 of the donors reported 250 to 300 Gb of sequence data and roughly 100 million unique TCR beta sequences from 190 million or so T cells. Among about 390 genotyped donors of the cohort, an average of approximately 230,000 unique TCR beta nucleotide sequences were sequenced per donor, 15% to 20% of them non-productive. An earlier analysis of several hundred of the donors applied high-throughput TCR beta sequencing to assess whether each TCR beta V gene segment acted as functional or pseudogenic. Class I and class II HLA loci were covered by the typing at four-digit resolution. Approximately 300 gigabases of sequencing data and 70 million to 100 million unique TCR sequences were included in an early release covering 550 to 650 HLA-typed donors. The aim of the study was to test whether cataloging public T cell receptors could identify signatures of past pathogen exposure. A later analysis re-examined previously published TCR beta repertoires from over 500 donors and added high-resolution HLA genotyping to investigate patterns of TCR occurrence. Donor age, sex, ethnicity and CMV serostatus were collected together with the repertoire data. Of the approximately 400 genotyped donors, roughly 80% fell in the genetic ancestry cluster associated with self-reported Caucasian donors. Rather than using new phenotypic data, the later analysis identified candidate immune exposures from TCR beta sequences and from how often those sequences occurred across donors. All discovery cohort repertoires had been generated on a single sequencing platform. A later genetic analysis used genome-wide SNP genotypes for about three fifths of the 666 donors, treating that subset as a discovery cohort. Using immunosequencing, the study profiled T cell repertoires from 500 to 800 subjects and related those repertoires to cytomegalovirus serostatus. Typing coverage varied by locus: roughly 629-640 donors for A, B, C, DRB1 and DQB1; more than 500 for DQA1; about 600 for DPA1; approximately 490 for DPB1. Because of strong linkage in the cohort, roughly five DR-DQ haplotypes were treated as single units for association and clustering. A separate validation cohort of about 110 different subjects was used in addition to the roughly 700-subject first cohort. To predict cytomegalovirus infection status, the study brought together high-throughput TCR immunosequencing, statistical association of individual TCRs with disease status, and machine learning.

Beyond this particular receptor, the publication reports: It was suggested by the authors that the approach could potentially be generalized to other disease states and immunological phenotypes. A later analysis associated 16,951 TCR beta sequences with specific HLA alleles at a false discovery rate of 0.05. In both the original and validation cohorts, the classifier was reported to diagnose cytomegalovirus status with high specificity and sensitivity. Correlated functional status among segregating V segments might reflect linkage disequilibrium, but an unknown experimental factor could not be ruled out. Several of the top co-occurrence clusters appeared to be linked to parvovirus B19, influenza, CMV and Epstein-Barr virus, according to a later analysis. The only immune exposure information available for the cohort was CMV serostatus. According to a later genetic analysis, donors in an Asian-associated ancestry cluster had fewer N-insertions in productive TCRs than the approximately 650-donor mean. While some public TCRs were present in many individuals, most TCR sequences turned up only very rarely across donors. In a later analysis, the rate of TCR association differed among HLA loci, with DRB1 alleles having the most associated TCRs and HLA-C alleles having the fewest. Broadly in line with IMGT annotations, most TCR beta V segments showed up in productive rearrangements about 87% or about 30% of the time in an earlier analysis of some 590 of the donors. A cluster of highly shared sequence variants was judged likely to be a technical artifact of the sequencing pipeline. Because HLA typing was missing for some donors at each locus, association tests included only the typed subset. A further reported finding was that TCR beta sequences accurately predicted the HLA-A and HLA-B alleles for most subjects in the first cohort. Because counts were too low, about 18 rarely observed V segments, including chromosome 9 orphons, were left out of the earlier analysis of approximately 500 of the donors. A later analysis found that most CMV-associated TCR beta chains appeared HLA-restricted, with HLA associations seemingly driven largely by CMV exposure. Strong co-occurrence of HLA alleles, especially DR and DQ, made assigning TCR associations to individual alleles difficult. V-gene and J-gene trimming of TCR beta chains was associated with a missense DCLRE1C variant in a later genetic analysis, and the association was replicated in an independent cohort. In a later analysis, HLA-associated TCR beta chains were found to be more clonally expanded and to have lower generation probabilities than equally common non-associated chains. The cohort was sequenced for TCR beta chains only, and without alpha or paired-chain data the features that could be detected were limited. The study gave a list of over 150 TCR beta chains associated with cytomegalovirus. Some IMGT-functional V segments, including TRBV6-2 and TRBV6-3, could not be distinguished by the 87-base-pair reads and were therefore excluded. Roughly uniform sequencing depth across donors was assumed in presence/absence analyses, although this assumption may not hold. In vitro tests confirmed that a few of the cytomegalovirus-associated TCR beta chains recognize cytomegalovirus antigens.

Libraries were built with the immunoSEQ multiplex PCR assay. The multiplex PCR relied on a mix of 60 forward primers for TCR Vbeta segments and 13 reverse primers for TCR Jbeta segments. Amplification of the CDR3 region of rearranged TCR beta genes was performed with a multiplex PCR assay on genomic DNA. Amplified TCR beta libraries were sequenced as 87-base-pair reads on the Illumina HiSeq System. The paper's data handling went like this. In a later analysis, roughly 80 million unique TCR beta chains were counted across the roughly 610 repertoires, and roughly 11 million of these chains were shared by at least two donors. Raw reads were error-corrected and collapsed into unique sequences with a nearest-neighbor algorithm that merged closely related sequences to remove PCR and sequencing errors. To assign V, D and J gene segments, CDR3 sequences were aligned to IMGT reference sequences. Each retained sequence needed at least a six-nucleotide match to both a V gene segment and a J gene segment. Rearrangements were called productive when the CDR3 lacked stop codons and stayed in frame with V and J; all others were non-productive. CDR3 was defined by IMGT convention, running from the second conserved V-encoded cysteine to the conserved J-encoded phenylalanine. In an earlier analysis of 587 of the donors, sequences lacking an unambiguous match to a single V gene segment were excluded. In an earlier analysis of some 590 of the donors, V segments were called functional above 56.7% productive rearrangements and were called segregating when the between-donor standard deviation exceeded 5%. A statistical classification framework was developed to diagnose cytomegalovirus status using the catalog of TCR beta chain sequences. In a later analysis, V and J genes were assigned by comparing TCR nucleotide sequences against IMGT/GENE-DB human TR gene sequences. The TCRdist pipeline was used in a later analysis to assign CDR3 sequences and most-parsimonious VDJ recombination scenarios. A later analysis defined each TCR beta chain by its CDR3 amino acid sequence plus V-gene family, and excluded reads lacking a unique V-gene family. To address suspected cross-contamination and a sequencing artifact, a later analysis removed around 590 highly shared, low-generation-probability nucleotide sequences. In a later analysis, a clonal expansion index for each public chain was calculated from normalized within-repertoire ranks of inferred template counts. Generation probabilities in a later analysis came from a VDJ recombination model fitted to out-of-frame rearrangements, and those results were checked against IGoR. A later analysis scored TCR-TCR, TCR-HLA and TCR-CMV co-occurrence with hypergeometric tests, applying a repertoire-size bias correction to TCR pairs. In a later analysis, false discovery rates were estimated by permuting HLA or CMV assignments 20 times. A later analysis grouped co-occurring TCRs with DBSCAN, adding TCRdist sequence similarity when clustering within HLA-allele-positive subsets. Repertoires with fewer than 30,000 or more than 120,000 public chains were left out of co-occurrence clustering, as were four to six repertoires with anomalous nucleotide sharing. Not all clones reach the TCRdb copy of this immuneACCESS table, which keeps in-frame sequences only. Checked studies attribute under half of the gap to unresolved V genes and leave the rest unexplained. V and J calls and clone size are those listed in that table; D and trimming were worked out from the DNA. This sample has 60,000 or so clones in its table, and around 85% of those were observed once. Around 1.8% of the sample rests with the top ten.

The germline V gene yields ENHRY for CDR1 and SYGVKD for CDR2. Trimming leaves V shorter by 7 bases and J shorter by 0 bases, with the junction holding 6 bases beyond the gene matches. The CDR3 covers 16 residues, taking in both the cysteine and the phenylalanine. Solely the CDR3 DNA is kept, with 48 bases framed from the first base. In total, approximately 610 healthy bone marrow donors made up the cohort. At the time of sampling, all cohort members were nominally healthy, though unrecorded immune exposures were likely present. The donor tested CMV seronegative, placing the donor among the 350 or so seronegative members of the cohort. A peripheral blood sample was collected from each donor, and TCR beta sequencing was performed on peripheral blood mononuclear cells. The Qiagen DNeasy Blood Extraction Kit was used to extract genomic DNA from the blood cell samples. Regarding this clone: It lacks a known antigen. Per-base quality was not reported, and no clone a single base away is much larger than it.

The chain is made from TRBV10-3 and TRBJ2-1, and TRBD2 matches 10 of the central bases. The sequence derives from a man aged 40-55 years in good health and CMV-seronegative. The specimen was PBMCs. The sequenced DNA: TGTGCCATCACTGGGACTAGCGCTAGCTCCTACAATGAGCAGTTCTTC. Its protein reads: CAITGTSASSYNEQFF.